Shown below are 30 T cell receptor beta chains from a single sample sequenced in a study of T cell responses to AZD1222 COVID-19 vaccine. TCRdb's copy holds only in-frame clones and misses some; the assay was immunoSEQ multiplex PCR. The table shows fewer than 200,000 clones, with 90% occurring only once. Material: peripheral blood, obtained on day 0 of AZD1222 vaccination. Receptor source: an adult in good health.

In this sample, this clone turned up once. The chain combines TRBV5-1 with TRBJ2-7, with unresolved D. The CDR3 runs 13 residues. CDR1 is SGHRS, CDR2 YFSETQ, per germline. Trimming removed 6 bases from V and 0 bases from J, with 10 bases in between. As DNA, the CDR3 is TGCGCCAGCACACGTTCAAGCTCCTACGAGCAGTACTTC. Its translation is CASTRSSSYEQYF. Filled out from reference TRBV5-1 and TRBJ2-7, the complete variable domain reads KAGVTQTPRYLIKTRGQQVTLSCSPISGHRSVSWYQQTPGQGLQFLFEYFSETQRNKGNFPGRFSGRQFSNSRSEMNVSTLELGDSALYLCASTRSSSYEQYFGPGTRLTVT.

The genes are TRBV6-5 and TRBJ1-2; 7 bases align to TRBD1. The V gene end was trimmed by 2 bases and the J gene end by 12 bases; junction bases not matched to a gene: 9. CDR3 length: 13 amino acids. Germline V CDR1 and CDR2: MNHEY, SVGAGI. In nucleotides, the CDR3 is TGTGCCAGCAGTTACCGACAGGGTCCTCTCGACACCTTC. It yields the protein CASSYRQGPLDTF.

The chain has TRBV9 and TRBJ2-1; 12 bases line up with TRBD2. CDR1 is SGDLS and CDR2 is YYNGEE in the germline V gene. There are 16 residues in the CDR3. The junction had 9 bases not matched to a gene; V was cut back by 2 bases and J by 9 bases. This chain's CDR3 is CASSVGLAGRGGEQFF. In DNA, the CDR3 is TGTGCCAGCAGCGTCGGACTAGCGGGAAGGGGGGGTGAGCAGTTCTTC.

The V and J genes are TRBV7-2 and TRBJ2-6; the D is unclear. Trimming pared 8 bases from V and 0 bases from J, leaving 11 bases between. This CDR3 spans 15 amino acids. The V gene's germline CDR1 is SGHTA and CDR2 FQGNSA. CDR3 nucleotide sequence: TGTGCCAGCGGTCTAGAGAGCTCTGGGGCCAACGTCCTGACTTTC. Protein: CASGLESSGANVLTF.

The chain couples TRBV7-9 to TRBJ2-7, with TRBD1 matching over 7 bases. Germline V gene data show CDR1 as SEHNR and CDR2 as FQNEAQ (reference sequence). Trimming at V came to 3 bases and at J to 2 bases, leaving 1 base not matched to a gene. This CDR3 has 13 residues. CDR3 nucleotide sequence: TGTGCCAGCAGCTTGGGACAGCCCTACGAGCAGTACTTC. Translating gives CASSLGQPYEQYF.

This clone was seen just once. The rearrangement uses TRBV28 and TRBJ1-2, with D tentatively TRBD1 (5 bases). Trimming took off 7 bases at V and 5 bases at J, with 14 bases between the two ends. The CDR3 spans 13 residues. Germline V gene sequence: CDR1 MDHEN, CDR2 SYDVKM. The CDR3 protein is CASTMGGWYGYTF. For the CDR3, the DNA is TGTGCCAGCACTATGGGGGGATGGTATGGCTACACCTTC.

This sequence joins TRBV5-6 and TRBJ1-6; no reliable D call. V was cut by 5 bases and J by 6 bases, with 12 bases left in between. The CDR3 is 14 amino acids. CDR1 and CDR2 from the germline V gene are SGHDT and YYEEEE. CDR3 sequence: CASRLRAANSPLHF. CDR3 DNA: TGTGCCAGCAGACTCCGGGCCGCTAATTCACCCCTCCACTTT.

This chain connects TRBV30 to TRBJ1-1, with a possible D match to TRBD1 (6 bases). CDR1 is GTSNPN and CDR2 is SVGIG in the germline V gene (reference sequence). V dropped 7 bases and J dropped 3 bases, with 15 bases sitting between them. This CDR3 comprises 13 residues. The CDR3 is CASGANMDTEAFF. In DNA form, the CDR3 reads TGTGCCTCGGGGGCGAATATGGACACTGAAGCTTTCTTT.

This clone was counted a few times. The chain employs TRBV27 and TRBJ1-4; D gene unclear. Looked up from germline, CDR1 is MNHEY and CDR2 is SMNVEV (reference sequence). The V gene lost 4 bases and the J gene lost 10 bases, with 16 bases spanning the gap. CDR3 length equals 14 residues. The CDR3 sequence is CASSSIDQTAKLFF. CDR3 sequence (DNA): TGTGCCAGCAGTTCAATTGACCAAACGGCAAAACTGTTTTTT.

The chain carries TRBV9 and TRBJ2-3; D uncertain. Germline-derived CDR1 and CDR2 are SGDLS and YYNGEE. With 7 bases removed from V and 6 bases from J, the gap between germline ends came to 18 bases. This CDR3 region has 14 residues. The CDR3 spells CASGLTTSMDTQYF. In DNA, the CDR3 is TGTGCCAGCGGTTTAACTACTTCTATGGATACGCAGTATTTT.

This chain links TRBV18 with TRBJ1-1; tentatively, D is TRBD1 (6 bases). Trimming cost V 3 bases and J 2 bases, with 10 bases left between them. This CDR3 spans 14 amino acids. CDR1 and CDR2 from the germline V gene are KGHSH and LQKENI. The CDR3 reads CASSPGHRNTEAFF. In DNA, the CDR3 is TGTGCCAGCTCACCGGGACACCGTAACACTGAAGCTTTCTTT.

The chain links TRBV21-1 to TRBJ2-3; the table calls TRBD2, which could not be checked here. TRBV21-1 is flagged as a pseudogene. The length of the CDR3 is 16 residues. As DNA, the CDR3 is TGTGCCAGTTCTGGACCCTATCGGGGTAGCACAGATACGCAGTATTTT. Its translation is CASSGPYRGSTDTQYF.

The V and J genes are TRBV6-1 and TRBJ2-1; TRBD2 aligns across 10 bases. V was pared by 4 bases and J by 4 bases, with 7 bases of the junction left unmatched. This CDR3 comprises 16 residues. The V gene's germline CDR1 is MNHNS and CDR2 SASEGT. Here the CDR3 reads CASSGGAGGSYNEQFF. The CDR3 DNA reads TGTGCCAGCAGTGGCGGAGCGGGGGGGTCTTACAATGAGCAGTTCTTC.

The rearrangement uses TRBV27 and TRBJ1-2, with no clear D. CDR1 is MNHEY, CDR2 SMNVEV, per germline (reference sequence). The CDR3 loop spans 14 amino acids. V was cut by 5 bases and J by 4 bases, with 14 bases left in between. The chain's CDR3 is CASSPSLMGYGYTF. The CDR3 DNA reads as TGTGCCAGCAGTCCTTCCTTGATGGGCTATGGCTACACCTTC.

This chain uses TRBV6-2 or TRBV6-3 with TRBJ1-3, with 10 bases that match TRBD1. Looked up from germline, CDR1 is MNHEY and CDR2 is SVGEGT. The CDR3 is made up of 20 amino acids. The ends lost 4 bases at V and 0 bases at J; junction bases unmatched: 15. The CDR3 here is CASSFEPGQGRHYSGNTIYF. CDR3 sequence (DNA): TGTGCCAGCAGTTTCGAACCGGGACAGGGGCGTCATTACTCTGGAAACACCATATATTTT.

The chain employs TRBV28 and TRBJ1-2; 7 bases map to TRBD1. The germline V gene has CDR1 MDHEN and CDR2 SYDVKM. The CDR3 consists of 12 residues. V gave up 10 bases and J gave up 3 bases; unmatched junction bases: 5. The CDR3 protein is CATEGQYYGYTF. The DNA of the CDR3 is TGTGCCACCGAGGGACAGTACTATGGCTACACCTTC.

This clone is a singleton in its sample. The genes are TRBV29-1 and TRBJ1-2, with TRBD1 matching over 8 bases. The germline gives CDR1 SQVTM, CDR2 ANQGSEA. This CDR3 spans 11 amino acids. This CDR3 reads CMAQGGRGYTF. CDR3 DNA: TGCATGGCACAGGGGGGTAGAGGCTACACCTTC.

The chain is built from TRBV30 and TRBJ1-1; D remains ambiguous. The CDR3 has 14 amino acids. The germline CDR1 and CDR2 sequences are GTSNPN and SVGIG (reference sequence). V gave up 0 bases and J gave up 1 base, with 9 bases separating them. This chain's CDR3 is CAWSVRGRNTEAFF. The CDR3 nucleotides read TGTGCCTGGAGTGTACGGGGTAGGAACACTGAAGCTTTCTTT.

The chain has TRBV18 and TRBJ2-7, with 7 bases lining up with TRBD1. The junction had 5 bases not matched to a gene; V was cut back by 5 bases and J by 4 bases. This CDR3 spans 13 amino acids. Germline loops: CDR1 KGHSH, CDR2 LQKENI. The DNA for the CDR3 is TGTGCCAGCTCATTCGGACAGGAGTACGAGCAGTACTTC. This encodes CASSFGQEYEQYF.

The chain combines TRBV7-9 with TRBJ1-6; D not certain. This CDR3 region has 14 residues. The V gene lost 5 bases and the J gene lost 4 bases, with 9 bases spanning the gap. Looked up from germline, CDR1 is SEHNR and CDR2 is FQNEAQ (reference sequence). For the CDR3, the DNA is TGTGCCAGCAGCCCGGACGGGTATAATTCACCCCTCCACTTT. Protein product: CASSPDGYNSPLHF. Full variable domain (missing parts from reference TRBV7-9 and TRBJ1-6): DTGVSQNPRHKITKRGQNVTFRCDPISEHNRLYWYRQTLGQGPEFLTYFQNEAQLEKSRLLSDRFSAERPKGSFSTLEIQRTEQGDSAMYLCASSPDGYNSPLHFGNGTRLTVT.

The CDR3, as DNA: TGTGCCACCAGTGATAGAACTAGCGGGGGTCCCATTCATGCAGATACGCAGTATTTT. It translates to CATSDRTSGGPIHADTQYF. The rearrangement links TRBV24-1 to TRBJ2-3; 11 bases agree with TRBD2. The germline V gene has CDR1 KGHDR and CDR2 SFDVKD. V gave up 3 bases and J gave up 4 bases; unmatched junction bases: 14. This CDR3 comprises 19 residues.

This chain uses TRBV6-2 or TRBV6-3 with TRBJ2-3; D is possibly TRBD1 (6 bases). V was shortened by 0 bases and J by 2 bases, with 18 bases between the two germline ends. The germline V gene has CDR1 MNHEY and CDR2 SVGEGT. The CDR3 is 18 amino acids. Here the CDR3 DNA reads TGTGCCAGCAGTTACTCGGCCCTGGGACAACCTTACACAGATACGCAGTATTTT. Translation gives CASSYSALGQPYTDTQYF.

The chain combines TRBV12-3 or TRBV12-4 with TRBJ1-6, with 7 bases matching TRBD1. There are 13 residues in the CDR3. V was clipped by 5 bases and J by 7 bases; unmatched bases: 2. CDR3 DNA sequence: TGTGCCAGCAGTGGACAGGCAAATTCACCCCTCCACTTT. As protein: CASSGQANSPLHF.

The V gene is TRBV28, the J gene TRBJ1-5; D unresolved. The CDR3 runs 15 residues. Trimming stripped 4 bases from V and 5 bases from J, with 15 bases between. From germline, CDR1 is MDHEN and CDR2 SYDVKM. In nucleotides, the CDR3 is TGTGCCAGCAGTTCCCTAGACCTGATAGATCAGCCCCAGCATTTT. Translation: CASSSLDLIDQPQHF.

The chain links TRBV6-6 to TRBJ2-7; 7 nucleotides align to TRBD2. J lost 4 bases, V lost 5 bases, and 8 bases had no gene match. This CDR3 region has 14 residues. CDR1 MNHNY and CDR2 SVGAGI come from the germline V gene (reference sequence). CDR3 residues: CASSGSSGGYEQYF. Here the CDR3 DNA reads TGTGCCAGCAGTGGCTCTAGCGGCGGGTACGAGCAGTACTTC.

On this clone itself: The same CDR3 can be traced to other DNA sequences in this sample. V is TRBV6-5 and J is TRBJ2-2; D assignment may be TRBD1 or TRBD2 (5 bases each). Germline CDR1 and CDR2: MNHEY and SVGAGI. CDR3 size: 14 residues. V lost 3 bases and J 1 base, leaving 6 bases between the germline ends. The CDR3 DNA reads as TGTGCCAGCAGTTATGGGGGGAACACCGGGGAGCTGTTTTTT. Residues: CASSYGGNTGELFF.

V is TRBV11-2 and J is TRBJ2-1, with D unclear. The V gene's germline CDR1 is SGHAT and CDR2 FQNNGV. Trimming removed 5 bases at V and 10 bases at J, with 15 bases between. The CDR3 consists of 13 residues. Here the CDR3 reads CASSPDPPREQFF. DNA for the CDR3: TGTGCCAGCAGCCCGGACCCCCCCAGGGAGCAGTTCTTC.

The gene calls are TRBV5-1 and TRBJ1-1, with TRBD1 as a possible D gene (5 bases). Looked up from germline, CDR1 is SGHRS and CDR2 is YFSETQ. Trimming left V 5 bases short and J 0 bases short, with 8 bases between. The CDR3 runs 13 residues. CDR3 sequence reads: CASSTGLNTEAFF. In DNA, the CDR3 is TGCGCCAGCAGTACAGGACTGAACACTGAAGCTTTCTTT.

This rearrangement joins TRBV7-2 to TRBJ2-5; D is perhaps TRBD2 (6 bases). CDR1 SGHTA and CDR2 FQGNSA come from the germline V gene. The V and J ends lost 6 bases and 4 bases respectively, with 21 bases between them. The CDR3 has 16 amino acids. The CDR3 protein is CASRGIVGGRRETQYF. Here the CDR3 DNA reads TGTGCCAGCAGAGGCATAGTGGGAGGTAGAAGAGAGACCCAGTACTTC.

This sequence joins TRBV28 and TRBJ2-7, with D maybe TRBD2 (6 bases). Germline loops: CDR1 MDHEN, CDR2 SYDVKM. Trimming pared 8 bases from V and 3 bases from J, leaving 23 bases between. This CDR3 has 16 amino acids. The CDR3 here is CASRGALFLTYYEQYF. The CDR3 nucleotides read TGTGCCAGCCGCGGGGCGCTTTTTCTTACTTACTACGAGCAGTACTTC. Full variable domain (rest looked up from reference TRBV28 and TRBJ2-7): DVKVTQSSRYLVKRTGEKVFLECVQDMDHENMFWYRQDPGLGLRLIYFSYDVKMKEKGDIPEGYSVSREKKERFSLILESASTNQTSMYLCASRGALFLTYYEQYFGPGTRLTVT.